The clone carrying this T cell receptor beta chain showed up many times. Its antigen remains unidentified. For Graves' hyperthyroidism to be stable, ophthalmopathy could not progress within 18 months. Diagnoses were made from clinical symptoms, serum measures (thyroxine and TRAb), thyroid ultrasound and orbital computed tomography. 10 ml of fresh peripheral blood supplied the PBMCs. CDR3 length: 16 residues. V shed 6 bases and J shed 0 bases, with 15 bases lying between them. The data were obtained in a study of T cells in Graves' hyperthyroidism and ophthalmopathy. Study findings and constraints: Most thyroid clonotypes expanded above 0.001 were also detected in blood.

From RNA transcripts, TCR beta CDR3 regions were amplified. In the first-round RT-PCR of the TCR CDR3, the HTBI primer set was used. MiXCR, run by TCRdb on the multiplex PCR reads, gives a single entry per CDR3 protein. The sample consists of around 350,000 distinct CDR3 sequences, approximately 19% of them appearing once. The chain is built from TRBV12-3 or TRBV12-4 and TRBJ1-5; possible D gene TRBD1, 6 bases. Sequenced material: blood. This TCR was recovered from a woman younger than 30 with Graves' hyperthyroidism. The CDR3 DNA reads as TGTGCCAGCAGAGGAGGTGGACAGTATAGCAATCAGCCCCAGCATTTT. Translating it yields CASRGGGQYSNQPQHF.